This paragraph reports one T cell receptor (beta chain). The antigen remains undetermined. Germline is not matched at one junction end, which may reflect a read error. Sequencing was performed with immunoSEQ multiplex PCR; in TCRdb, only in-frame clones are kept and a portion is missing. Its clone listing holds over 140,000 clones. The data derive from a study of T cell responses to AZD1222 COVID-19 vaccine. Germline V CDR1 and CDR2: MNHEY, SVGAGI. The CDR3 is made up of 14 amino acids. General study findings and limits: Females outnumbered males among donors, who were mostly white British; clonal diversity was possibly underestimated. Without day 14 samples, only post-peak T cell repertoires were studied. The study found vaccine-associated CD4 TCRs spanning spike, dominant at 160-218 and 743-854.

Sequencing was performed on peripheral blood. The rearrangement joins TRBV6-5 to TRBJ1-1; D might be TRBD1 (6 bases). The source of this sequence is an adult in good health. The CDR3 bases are TGTGCCAGCAGGTCCCGGGGGCTGAATACTGAAGCTTTCTTT. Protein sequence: CASRSRGLNTEAFF.